This entry features one T cell receptor (beta chain) sequence. Its antigen is unknown. The CDR3 covers 15 residues. The V end lost 3 bases, the J end lost 7 bases, and 17 bases lay between the germline ends. The V gene's germline CDR1 is LNHDA and CDR2 SQIVND (reference sequence). This sample is drawn from a study of cytomegalovirus exposure and HLA in healthy donors. Study-level findings and limits: In a later analysis, TCR beta V- and J-gene trimming was associated with a missense DCLRE1C variant.

60 Vbeta and 13 Jbeta primers were used in PCR. The assay was immunoSEQ multiplex PCR, and TCRdb's table has in-frame clones only and misses some. The repertoire holds 110,000 to 150,000 clones, with around three quarters as singletons. Input material: PBMCs. V usage is TRBV19 and J usage is TRBJ2-3, with D tentatively TRBD2 (5 bases). This clonotype was obtained from a man aged 35 to 55 in good health and CMV-seronegative. CDR3 nucleotides: TGTGCCAGTAGTATCGGGCTAGCTTCGGGGTATACGCAGTATTTT. It specifies CASSIGLASGYTQYF.